These 25 T cell receptor beta chains came from one sample sequenced in a study of T cell responses to AZD1222 COVID-19 vaccine. Libraries were prepared by immunoSEQ multiplex PCR; TCRdb keeps only in-frame clonotypes and omits some of them. The profile shows 110,000 or so clones, about 82% of them singletons. The sequenced sample was peripheral blood, obtained 28 days after the second AZD1222 dose. The receptors derive from an adult who received the AZD1222 COVID-19 vaccine.

The rearrangement uses TRBV29-1 and TRBJ1-2; no definite D call. Germline lookup yields CDR1 SQVTM and CDR2 ANQGSEA. The V end was cut by 3 bases, the J end by 8 bases, with 7 bases between. The CDR3 extends over 10 amino acids. For the CDR3, the DNA is TGCAGCGTTGATCCCGGGGGCTACACCTTC. Its translation: CSVDPGGYTF.

This chain joins TRBV2 and TRBJ2-1; D ambiguous. Between the trimmed V and J ends, which lost 5 bases and 8 bases, there was a span of 19 bases. The CDR3 is 15 amino acids. Per the germline V gene, CDR1 is SNHLY and CDR2 is FYNNEI. As DNA, the CDR3 is TGTGCCAGCAGTACCCGAGGACCCACCCGGGATGAGCAGTTCTTC. Translated: CASSTRGPTRDEQFF.

The chain recombines TRBV19 with TRBJ1-5; 8 bases are a match to TRBD1. The germline CDR1 and CDR2 sequences are LNHDA and SQIVND (reference sequence). The CDR3 spans 16 residues. V lost 3 bases, J lost 7 bases, and 11 bases stayed unmatched. The CDR3 region has the DNA TGTGCCAGTAGTATTGGTGGCAGGGGGCTCGGGCAGCCCCAGCATTTT. This translates into CASSIGGRGLGQPQHF.

CDR3 coding DNA: TGTGCCAGCAGCCTCCACGGCAACGATTTCAAAGCTTTCTTT. Encoded protein: CASSLHGNDFKAFF. This rearrangement joins TRBV11-1 to TRBJ1-1; no clear D gene. The CDR3 spans 14 residues. The V end was cut by 5 bases, the J end by 9 bases, with 19 bases between. Germline V gene sequence: CDR1 SGHAT, CDR2 FQDESV (reference sequence).

The sample holds one count of this clone. The chain recombines TRBV5-6 with TRBJ1-1, with TRBD1 matching over 7 bases. Losses at the gene ends were 3 bases for V and 5 bases for J; bases not matched to a gene: 10. CDR3 size: 15 residues. Germline CDR1 and CDR2: SGHDT and YYEEEE. This CDR3 is CASSYQSTGLTEAFF. For the CDR3, the DNA is TGTGCCAGCAGCTACCAGTCGACAGGGTTGACTGAAGCTTTCTTT.

The rearrangement links TRBV4-3 to TRBJ1-1; 8 bases fit TRBD1. The CDR3 spans 15 residues. Germline V CDR1 and CDR2: LGHNA, YSLEER. V was pared by 0 bases and J by 2 bases, with 2 bases of the junction left unmatched. The CDR3 loop is CASSQDRGRNTEAFF. Written as DNA, the CDR3 is TGCGCCAGCAGCCAAGACAGGGGGCGCAACACTGAAGCTTTCTTT.

This chain uses TRBV7-9 with TRBJ1-2; D gene unclear. The germline V and J ends were trimmed by 0 bases and 0 bases, with 8 bases remaining between them. The CDR3 extends over 15 amino acids. CDR1 and CDR2 (germline): SEHNR, FQNEAQ (reference sequence). DNA for the CDR3: TGTGCCAGCAGCTTAGCCGGACCTCCTAACTATGGCTACACCTTC. Protein product: CASSLAGPPNYGYTF.

The J gene is TRBJ1-2, the V gene TRBV27, with TRBD1 as a possible D gene (6 bases). Looked up from germline, CDR1 is MNHEY and CDR2 is SMNVEV (reference sequence). V lost 3 bases to trimming and J lost 4 bases, with 12 bases between them. This CDR3 contains 14 residues. CDR3 DNA: TGTGCCAGCAGTTTCCTTCCAGGGGCCTATGGCTACACCTTC. Protein product: CASSFLPGAYGYTF.

The chain links TRBV7-9 to TRBJ2-1; 11 bases are a match to TRBD1. V trimming: 5 bases; J trimming: 7 bases; junction bases outside the gene matches: 4. CDR1 is SEHNR and CDR2 is FQNEAQ in the germline V gene (reference sequence). There are 14 residues in the CDR3. The CDR3 nucleotides read TGTGCCAGCAGCGCCTGGGACAGGGGGAATGAGCAGTTCTTC. Protein: CASSAWDRGNEQFF. Based on the CDR3 plus reference TRBV7-9 and TRBJ2-1, the full variable domain is DTGVSQNPRHKITKRGQNVTFRCDPISEHNRLYWYRQTLGQGPEFLTYFQNEAQLEKSRLLSDRFSAERPKGSFSTLEIQRTEQGDSAMYLCASSAWDRGNEQFFGPGTRLTVL.

Concerning this clone itself: Other DNA sequences in the same sample also yield this CDR3. This chain links TRBV27 with TRBJ2-7; 8 bases match TRBD1. Germline values: CDR1 MNHEY, CDR2 SMNVEV (reference sequence). After removal of 6 bases from V and 5 bases from J, the junction contained 9 bases not matched to a gene. The CDR3 contains 14 residues. This CDR3 is CASSSRTGSHEQYF. In DNA form, the CDR3 reads TGTGCCAGCAGCTCTAGGACAGGGAGCCACGAGCAGTACTTC.

The genes are TRBV6-1 and TRBJ2-7; TRBD2 matches at 10 bases. This CDR3 is built from 15 residues. The V gene's germline CDR1 is MNHNS and CDR2 SASEGT. Trimming took 0 bases from V and 2 from J; bases not matched to a gene: 1. This chain's CDR3 is CASSEALAGAYEQYF. In DNA form, the CDR3 reads TGTGCCAGCAGTGAAGCGCTAGCGGGAGCCTACGAGCAGTACTTC.

The chain joins TRBV15 to TRBJ1-2; TRBD1 is a possible D gene (5 bases). Germline V gene lookup returns CDR1 LNHNV and CDR2 YYDKDF (reference sequence). The CDR3 consists of 14 residues. V was clipped by 0 bases and J by 7 bases, with 12 bases between them. CDR3 protein: CATSRDTGGTGYTF. Here the CDR3 DNA reads TGTGCCACCAGCAGAGATACGGGGGGTACTGGCTACACCTTC.

The V gene is TRBV21-1, the J gene TRBJ1-2. TRBV21-1 is noted as a pseudogene. This CDR3 region has 13 residues. This chain's CDR3 is CASSNFLDYGYTF. In nucleotides, the CDR3 is TGTGCCAGCAGCAATTTCTTAGACTATGGCTACACCTTC.

The chain combines TRBV5-1 with TRBJ1-6, with TRBD1 matching over 7 bases. The V and J ends lost 6 bases and 9 bases, in that order; junction bases with no gene match: 9. The CDR3 runs 14 residues. In germline, CDR1 is SGHRS, CDR2 YFSETQ. Written as DNA, the CDR3 is TGCGCCAGCACGTCGGGGACAGAGGGTTCACCCCTCCACTTT. Translation: CASTSGTEGSPLHF.

This sequence joins TRBV18 and TRBJ2-7; 11 nucleotides line up with TRBD1. Germline trimming cut 6 bases from V and 5 bases from J; bases unmatched to any gene: 9. The CDR3 is 15 residues long. CDR1 is KGHSH and CDR2 is LQKENI in the germline V gene. CDR3: CASSLGTGGGDEQYF. CDR3 DNA sequence: TGTGCCAGCTCGCTTGGGACAGGGGGTGGCGACGAGCAGTACTTC.

The table lists this clone with a few counts. The V call is TRBV5-1, the J call TRBJ2-5, with a possible D match to TRBD2 (6 bases). Germline V gene sequence: CDR1 SGHRS, CDR2 YFSETQ. V dropped 0 bases and J dropped 4 bases, with 19 bases sitting between them. The CDR3 loop spans 17 amino acids. The CDR3: CASSLAGSRGFGETQYF. The CDR3 DNA is TGCGCCAGCAGCTTGGCCGGATCCCGGGGGTTTGGAGAGACCCAGTACTTC.

This rearrangement joins TRBV7-8 to TRBJ2-5, with 8 positions matching TRBD2. Germline assignment: CDR1 SGHVS and CDR2 FQNEAQ. The trim removed 2 bases at V and 1 base at J, leaving 9 bases unmatched. The CDR3 is 17 amino acids. The CDR3 protein is CASSLRWSGGSQETQYF. The CDR3 coding sequence is TGTGCCAGCAGCTTAAGGTGGTCGGGGGGGTCCCAAGAGACCCAGTACTTC.

V usage is TRBV20-1 and J usage is TRBJ2-3; no clear D. The V end was cut by 3 bases, the J end by 7 bases, with 17 bases between. CDR1 and CDR2 (germline): DFQATT, SNEGSKA (reference sequence). The CDR3 is 14 residues long. CDR3 DNA: TGCAGTGCTAGTCCCCCCCCCAGTGGATATACGCAGTATTTT. As protein: CSASPPPSGYTQYF.

The rearrangement links TRBV5-4 to TRBJ1-4, with 9 nucleotides matching TRBD1. The CDR3 has 15 residues. V was clipped by 4 bases and J by 8 bases; unmatched bases: 9. From germline, CDR1 is SGHNT and CDR2 YYREEE (reference sequence). CDR3 nucleotide sequence: TGTGCCAGCAGCAGCACCGGGACAGGGTACGAAAAACTGTTTTTT. It codes for CASSSTGTGYEKLFF.

This chain joins TRBV5-4 and TRBJ2-1; no clear D gene. This CDR3 is built from 15 residues. Germline V gene data show CDR1 as SGHNT and CDR2 as YYREEE (reference sequence). V lost 2 bases, J lost 2 bases, and 11 bases lay in between. The CDR3, as DNA: TGTGCCAGCAGCTTTGACCAAAGGGCCTACAATGAGCAGTTCTTC. Translated: CASSFDQRAYNEQFF.

This chain links TRBV18 with TRBJ1-3; no clear D gene. The germline V gene encodes CDR1 KGHSH and CDR2 LQKENI. V was shortened by 1 base and J by 0 bases, with 13 bases between the two germline ends. The CDR3 has 17 amino acids. CDR3 nucleotides: TGTGCCAGCTCACCACGGACTCAAGCCTACTCTGGAAACACCATATATTTT. Its protein product is CASSPRTQAYSGNTIYF.

The chain links TRBV19 to TRBJ1-1; D not certain. Trimming pared 3 bases from V and 7 bases from J, leaving 12 bases between. CDR3 length equals 13 residues. Germline CDR1 is LNHDA and CDR2 is SQIVND (reference sequence). CDR3 in DNA: TGTGCCAGTAGTATTGGACTTTCGGGTGAAGCTTTCTTT. Protein product: CASSIGLSGEAFF. Filled out from reference TRBV19 and TRBJ1-1, the complete variable domain reads DGGITQSPKYLFRKEGQNVTLSCEQNLNHDAMYWYRQDPGQGLRLIYYSQIVNDFQKGDIAEGYSVSREKKESFPLTVTSAQKNPTAFYLCASSIGLSGEAFFGQGTRLTVV.

The chain employs TRBV3-1 (or the pseudogene TRBV3-2) and TRBJ2-7, with a tentative D call TRBD1 (5 bases). Trimming pared 0 bases from V and 12 bases from J, leaving 12 bases between. CDR1 and CDR2 from the germline V gene are LGHDT and YNNKEL (reference sequence). The CDR3 sequence is 12 residues long. CDR3 DNA: TGTGCCAGCAGCCAAGATACCAGGGATTTGTACTTC. Protein product: CASSQDTRDLYF.

This clone was seen only once. The chain joins TRBV6-2 or TRBV6-3 to TRBJ2-7; perhaps D is TRBD1 or TRBD2 (5 bases each). V was pared by 0 bases and J by 5 bases, with 29 bases between. CDR1 is MNHEY and CDR2 is SVGEGT in the germline V gene. The CDR3 consists of 20 residues. CDR3 coding DNA: TGTGCCAGCAGTTACTCGAAGAAACGGGACGACACGAACCTTTGGGACGAGCAGTACTTC. Its translation: CASSYSKKRDDTNLWDEQYF.

The rearrangement joins TRBV4-1 to TRBJ2-7; D perhaps matches TRBD1 (6 bases). CDR3 size: 16 residues. The germline V gene encodes CDR1 MGHRA and CDR2 YSYEKL. Trimming removed 5 bases at V and 0 bases at J, with 17 bases between. The DNA of the CDR3 is TGCGCCAGCAGCTCAATGGACAGAAGAAACTCCTACGAGCAGTACTTC. This codes for CASSSMDRRNSYEQYF.